This TCR beta chain was found in a study of blood T cell repertoires in COVID-19. The data were produced by immunoSEQ multiplex PCR, yet TCRdb's version contains in-frame clones alone and is incomplete. The table records 350,000 to 450,000 clones, roughly nine tenths of them present only once. Germline CDR1 and CDR2: PRHDT and FYEKMQ (reference sequence). The CDR3 totals 16 residues. The V and J ends lost 5 bases and 3 bases respectively, with 19 bases between them. Sequencing was done on a sample of PBMCs or T cells enriched from blood (not recorded which). The clonotype originates from a woman aged 40 to 55 who had been exposed to COVID-19. This sequence joins TRBV13 and TRBJ1-2, with D perhaps matching TRBD1 (6 bases). In DNA, the CDR3 is TGTGCCAGCAGCCGTACAGGGAACGGTGACTACTATGGCTACACCTTC. Amino acids: CASSRTGNGDYYGYTF.